This TCR beta chain was recovered during a study of identical twins. This clonotype showed up just a few times. Through template switching, a universal primer site was introduced, and the cDNA contained unique molecular identifiers. TCRdb recomputed calls from the 5' RACE reads with MiXCR, one row per CDR3 protein. In the table there are some 660,000 distinct CDR3 sequences, 8% to 9% of which are singletons. This sample also appeared in a second study, on yellow fever vaccine responses in identical twins.

This clonotype was sampled from a woman between 18 and 29 years old in good health. The specimen was PBMCs.

This CDR3 reads CASSPWFQALSRTEAFF. For the CDR3, the DNA is TGTGCCAGCAGCCCATGGTTCCAGGCCCTAAGTAGGACTGAAGCTTTCTTT. This sequence joins TRBV7-9 and TRBJ1-1; D remains unclear. The CDR3 length is 17 residues. Germline loops: CDR1 SEHNR, CDR2 FQNEAQ (reference sequence). V lost 5 bases and J 5 bases, leaving 24 bases between the germline ends.